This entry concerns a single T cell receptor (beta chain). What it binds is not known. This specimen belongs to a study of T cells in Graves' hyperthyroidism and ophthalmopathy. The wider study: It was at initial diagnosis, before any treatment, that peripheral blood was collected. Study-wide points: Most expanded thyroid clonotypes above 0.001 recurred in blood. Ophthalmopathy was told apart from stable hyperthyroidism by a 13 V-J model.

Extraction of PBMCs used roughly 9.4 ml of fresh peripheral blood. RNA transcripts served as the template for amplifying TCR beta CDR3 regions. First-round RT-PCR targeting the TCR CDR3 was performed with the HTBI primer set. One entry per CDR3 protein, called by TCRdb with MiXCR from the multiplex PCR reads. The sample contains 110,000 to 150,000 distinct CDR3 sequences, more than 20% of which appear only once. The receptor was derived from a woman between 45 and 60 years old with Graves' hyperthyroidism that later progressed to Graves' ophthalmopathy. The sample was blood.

CDR3 nucleotide sequence: TGTGCCAGCAGAATGGAGGGCCGAAGCCGGGATACGCAGTATTTT. Translating gives CASRMEGRSRDTQYF. The chain couples TRBV6-1 to TRBJ2-3, with a weak D call TRBD2 (6 bases). V was clipped by 6 bases and J by 6 bases, with 19 bases between them. The CDR3 is 15 amino acids. Per the germline V gene, CDR1 is MNHNS and CDR2 is SASEGT.